Listed below are T cell receptor beta chains from one sample, sequenced in a study of preoperative IRX-2 immunotherapy in early breast cancer. Profiling relied on immunoSEQ multiplex PCR, and the TCRdb table lists in-frame clones only, not all of them. The data show about 33,000 clones, with 85% to 90% seen just once and approximately 1.5% held by the top ten. The sample here was tumor tissue, taken after IRX-2 immunotherapy. The receptors stem from a human donor with breast cancer. Each CDR3 is given with its conserved first and last residue. D genes are given only for firm matches. Clone size is given for some rows only: seen once, a few or many times, or a class if the clone is expanded.

j_call	v_call	d_call	clone_size	cdr3_nt	cdr3_aa
TRBJ1-1	TRBV10-3	.	.	TGTGCCATCAGTGAGGTGCCCGTTTGGGACACTGAAGCTTTCTTT	CAISEVPVWDTEAFF
TRBJ2-2	TRBV6-8	.	.	TGTGCCAGCAGGGGCGGGGCAGGGTTTGCCACCGGGGAGCTGTTTTTT	CASRGGAGFATGELFF
TRBJ1-5	TRBV18	.	.	TGTGCCAGCTCACTGCACCAGGGCAATCAGCCCCAGCATTTT	CASSLHQGNQPQHF
TRBJ1-2	TRBV6-8	TRBD1	.	TGTGCCATCAGACCCCGGACAGGAACTAACTATGGCTACACCTTC	CAIRPRTGTNYGYTF
TRBJ2-1	TRBV11-3	TRBD2	.	TGTGCCAGCAGCACCAAGGGACTAGCTGCGGGCGAGCAGTTCTTC	CASSTKGLAAGEQFF
TRBJ2-2	TRBV7-6	.	.	TGTGCCAGCAGCCGCCGACAGGACACCGGGGAGCTGTTTTTT	CASSRRQDTGELFF
TRBJ2-3	TRBV7-7	TRBD2	.	TGTGCCAGCAGACTGGGACTAGCGGGAGCAGATACGCAGTATTTT	CASRLGLAGADTQYF
TRBJ1-5	TRBV7-5	.	.	TGTGCCAGCAGCTTGGGGGGGGAGCCAAATCAGCCCCAGCATTTT	CASSLGGEPNQPQHF
TRBJ1-1	TRBV7-1	.	.	TGTGCCAGCAGCAAACAGGATAGCACTGAAGCTTTCTTT	CASSKQDSTEAFF
TRBJ1-1	TRBV7-8	.	.	TGTGCCAGCAGCGGACAGTTGGGCACTGAAGCTTTCTTT	CASSGQLGTEAFF
TRBJ2-7	TRBV15	TRBD1	.	TGTGCCACCAGCAGGGACAGGGTGTATAACGAGCAGTACTTC	CATSRDRVYNEQYF
TRBJ1-2	TRBV11-3	.	.	TGTGCCAGCAGCTTGGCCCCAGGCAGTAACTATGGCTACACCTTC	CASSLAPGSNYGYTF
TRBJ1-4	TRBV28	.	.	TGTGCCAGCAGTTCACAGTCATCAACTAATGAAAAACTGTTTTTT	CASSSQSSTNEKLFF
TRBJ2-3	TRBV11-3	.	.	TGTGCCAGCAGCTTTCGGACGTTCCAGGATACGCAGTATTTT	CASSFRTFQDTQYF
TRBJ1-2	TRBV4-1	.	once	TGCGCCAGCAGCCAAGATCAAGGTGTGAGCGGCTACACCTTC	CASSQDQGVSGYTF
TRBJ1-2	TRBV6-8	TRBD1	.	TGTGCCAGCAGTCCTACTCCCGGACAGGGGGCCCGAAGGTCTGGCTACACCTTC	CASSPTPGQGARRSGYTF
TRBJ2-3	TRBV7-4	TRBD1	.	TGTGCCAGCAGCCTACAGGGGGCGGTGGATACGCAGTATTTT	CASSLQGAVDTQYF
TRBJ1-6	TRBV7-6	TRBD1	.	TGTGCCAGCAGCGAGGACAGGTTTCTCTCACCCCTCCACTTT	CASSEDRFLSPLHF
TRBJ1-1	TRBV28	TRBD1	.	TGTGCCAGCAGTTTACAGCCGACAGGGGGCGTTAGGTCTTTCTTT	CASSLQPTGGVRSFF
TRBJ1-1	TRBV6-8	TRBD1	.	TGTGCCAGCAGTTCGGCACAGGGGTCCACTGAAGCTTTCTTT	CASSSAQGSTEAFF
TRBJ1-1	TRBV6-8	TRBD1	.	TGTGCCACCAGGACAGGGTTTGACACTGAAGCTTTCTTT	CATRTGFDTEAFF
TRBJ1-4	TRBV18	.	.	TGTGCCAGCTCACCGGTACGTGCCCCCGAAAAACTGTTTTTT	CASSPVRAPEKLFF
TRBJ1-2	TRBV7-7	TRBD1	once	TGTGCCAGCAGCCCTCGAGACAGACAGGGCGCGGGCTACACCTTC	CASSPRDRQGAGYTF
TRBJ1-2	TRBV6-8	TRBD1	.	TGTGCCAGCAGTTCCAGACAGGGTGACCGTTCTAACTATAGCTACACCTTC	CASSSRQGDRSNYSYTF
TRBJ2-5	TRBV14	.	.	TGTGCCAGCAGCCAAGGGGGTATGACCCAGTACTTC	CASSQGGMTQYF
TRBJ1-1	TRBV7-1	.	.	TGTGCCAGCAGTAACATGGGGGGCGTCGCCACTGAAGCTTTCTTT	CASSNMGGVATEAFF
TRBJ1-1	TRBV11-3	.	.	TGTGCCAGCAGCGATCGGGGTTTCCAGGGAAGCACTGAAGCTTTCTTT	CASSDRGFQGSTEAFF
TRBJ1-2	TRBV30	.	.	TGTGCCTGGAGTTCCCAGGGCCTTTATGGCTACACCTTC	CAWSSQGLYGYTF
TRBJ2-7	TRBV15	.	.	TGTGCCACCAGCAGAGATGTAGGCACGTCCTACGAGCAGTACTTC	CATSRDVGTSYEQYF
TRBJ1-2	TRBV6-8	.	.	TGTGCCAGCAACAAGGACAGCTCTAACTATGGCTACACCTTC	CASNKDSSNYGYTF
TRBJ2-7	TRBV11-3	TRBD1	.	TGTGCCAGCAGCTTAGTTAGGTGGGACAGGGCCAACGAGCAGTACTTC	CASSLVRWDRANEQYF
TRBJ1-6	TRBV19	TRBD1	.	TGTGCCAGTAGATCCGGGACAGGGGGCAATTCACCCCTCCACTTT	CASRSGTGGNSPLHF
TRBJ1-4	TRBV11-3	.	.	TGTGCCAGCAGCGCCGAACCGGGGCCTTGGGAAAAACTGTTTTTT	CASSAEPGPWEKLFF
TRBJ1-3	TRBV6-8	.	.	TGTGCCAGCAGAGAGAGCTCTGGAAACACCATATATTTT	CASRESSGNTIYF
TRBJ1-4	TRBV11-3	.	.	TGTGCCAGCAGCTTACGACAGCTCCCTAATGAAAAACTGTTTTTT	CASSLRQLPNEKLFF
TRBJ2-1	TRBV11-3	TRBD2	.	TGTGCCAGCAGCTTAGGTGTTAGCGGGGGGGACAATGAGCAGTTCTTC	CASSLGVSGGDNEQFF
TRBJ2-5	TRBV6-8	TRBD2	.	TGTGCCAGCAACCTAGCTAGCGGGGGCCTCCAAGAGACCCAGTACTTC	CASNLASGGLQETQYF
TRBJ2-5	TRBV7-1	.	.	TGTGCCAGCAGCCAAGATCTCGGCCCGCCTCAAGAGACCCAGTACTTC	CASSQDLGPPQETQYF
TRBJ1-4	TRBV6-7	TRBD1	.	TGTGCCAGCAGTTACTCCCCGGCAGGGGGCCGTGAAAAACTGTTTTTT	CASSYSPAGGREKLFF
TRBJ2-1	TRBV7-6	.	.	TGTGCCAGCAGCTTAGGGCTCAACTACAATGAGCAGTTCTTC	CASSLGLNYNEQFF
TRBJ2-7	TRBV6-8	TRBD2	.	TGTGCCAGCAGTAAGGGACTAGCGACGATCTCCTACGAGCAGTACTTC	CASSKGLATISYEQYF
TRBJ2-3	TRBV11-3	.	.	TGTGCCAGCAGCTTAAAGGGACGGGGGAGTAGCACAGATACGCAGTATTTT	CASSLKGRGSSTDTQYF
TRBJ2-7	TRBV6-8	TRBD1	.	TGTGCCAGCAGTCGAACGACAGGGACAGGCCACGAGCAGTACTTC	CASSRTTGTGHEQYF
TRBJ1-2	TRBV11-3	.	.	TGTGCCAGCAGCCGCCGACAGGTGATCTCCTATGGCTACACCTTC	CASSRRQVISYGYTF
TRBJ1-1	TRBV6-8	.	.	TGTGCCAGCAGTTTGGACAGATTGAACACTGAAGCTTTCTTT	CASSLDRLNTEAFF
TRBJ1-2	TRBV11-3	.	.	TGTGCCAGCAGCTTAGGGCCCAGGACGGGAGGTTCTGGCTACACCTTC	CASSLGPRTGGSGYTF
TRBJ1-2	TRBV5-1	.	.	TGCGCCAGCAGCCCGGGTAGGGGTCTCGTCTATGGCTACACCTTC	CASSPGRGLVYGYTF
TRBJ1-4	TRBV11-3	TRBD1	once	TGTGCCAGCAGCCCGAACTTGGACCGACAGGGGGGAGAACTGTTTTTT	CASSPNLDRQGGELFF